This T cell receptor beta chain appears in the sequencing data of a study of shared clonotypes between healthy human individuals. The germline V and J ends were trimmed by 0 bases and 6 bases, with 8 bases remaining between them. Per germline, CDR1 SGHDN and CDR2 FVKESK. The CDR3 has 14 residues. The naive CD8 fraction comprised CD45RO-negative cells positively selected for CCR7 and excluded terminally differentiated effector memory CD45RA+ cells. Concerning this clone: Antigen unknown.

Genomic DNA from each subset was divided evenly over several immunoSEQ plates. Around 30,000 T cell genomes, or around 180 ng DNA, went into the sorted-subset replicate PCRs. Some clones are missing from TCRdb's copy, which holds only in-frame ones; the method was immunoSEQ multiplex PCR. The table has about 2 million clones, over 85% seen once; the top ten hold roughly 1%. Broader study findings: A few donors had about 5% of their naive CD4 clonotypes in common.

The chain links TRBV14 to TRBJ2-2; the D is unclear. The receptor was isolated from a man younger than 35 in good health. Source material: naive CD8+ T cells sorted from blood. The CDR3 protein is CASSQDLGPGELFF. The DNA for the CDR3 is TGTGCCAGCAGCCAAGATCTAGGACCCGGGGAGCTGTTTTTT.